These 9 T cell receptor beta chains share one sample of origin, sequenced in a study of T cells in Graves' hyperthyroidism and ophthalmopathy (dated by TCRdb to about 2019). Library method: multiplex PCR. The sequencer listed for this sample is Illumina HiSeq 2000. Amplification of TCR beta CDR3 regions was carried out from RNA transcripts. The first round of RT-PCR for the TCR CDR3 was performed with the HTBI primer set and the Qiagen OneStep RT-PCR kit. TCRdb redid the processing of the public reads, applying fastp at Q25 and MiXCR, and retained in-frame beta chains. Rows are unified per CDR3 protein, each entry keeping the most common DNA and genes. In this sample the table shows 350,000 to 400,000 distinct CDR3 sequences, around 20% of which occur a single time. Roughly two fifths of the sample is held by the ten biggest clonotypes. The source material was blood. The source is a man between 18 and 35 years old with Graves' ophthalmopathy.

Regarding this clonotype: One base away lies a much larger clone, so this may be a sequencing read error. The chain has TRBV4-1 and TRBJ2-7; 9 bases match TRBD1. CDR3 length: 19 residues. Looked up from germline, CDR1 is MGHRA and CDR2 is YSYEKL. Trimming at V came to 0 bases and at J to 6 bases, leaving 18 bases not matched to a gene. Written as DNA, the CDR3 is TGCGCCAGCAGCCAAGATCGCGAGAGACAGGGGGTGTCAGTTGGCGAGCAGTACTTC. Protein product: CASSQDRERQGVSVGEQYF.

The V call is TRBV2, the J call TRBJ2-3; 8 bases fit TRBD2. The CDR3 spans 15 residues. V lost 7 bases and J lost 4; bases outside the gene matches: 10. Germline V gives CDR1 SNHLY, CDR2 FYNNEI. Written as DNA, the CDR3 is TGTGCCAGCAAAGACCCGGGGGGGATGGCAGATACGCAGTATTTT. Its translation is CASKDPGGMADTQYF.

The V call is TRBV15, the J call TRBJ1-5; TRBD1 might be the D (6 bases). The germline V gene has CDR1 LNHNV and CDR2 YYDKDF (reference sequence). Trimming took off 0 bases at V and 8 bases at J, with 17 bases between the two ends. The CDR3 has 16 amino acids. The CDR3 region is CATSRDWVTGLEPQHF. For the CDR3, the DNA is TGTGCCACCAGCAGAGATTGGGTTACAGGGTTGGAGCCCCAGCATTTT. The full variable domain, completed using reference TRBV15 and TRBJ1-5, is DAMVIQNPRYQVTQFGKPVTLSCSQTLNHNVMYWYQQKSSQAPKLLFHYYDKDFNNEADTPDNFQSRRPNTSFCFLDIRSPGLGDTAMYLCATSRDWVTGLEPQHFGDGTRLSIL.

The CDR3 bases are TGTGCCAGCTCACCACCGGACATGCTGAACTATGGCTACACCTTC. It codes for CASSPPDMLNYGYTF. The chain couples TRBV18 to TRBJ1-2, with a tentative D call TRBD1 (5 bases). Germline assignment: CDR1 KGHSH and CDR2 LQKENI. This CDR3 spans 15 amino acids. The V gene lost 0 bases and the J gene lost 2 bases, with 10 bases spanning the gap.

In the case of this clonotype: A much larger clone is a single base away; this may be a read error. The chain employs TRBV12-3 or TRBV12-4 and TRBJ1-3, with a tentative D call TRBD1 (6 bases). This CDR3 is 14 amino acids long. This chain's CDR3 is CASSGTSSGNTMYF. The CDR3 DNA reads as TGTGCCAGCAGTGGGACATCTTCTGGAAACACCATGTATTTT.

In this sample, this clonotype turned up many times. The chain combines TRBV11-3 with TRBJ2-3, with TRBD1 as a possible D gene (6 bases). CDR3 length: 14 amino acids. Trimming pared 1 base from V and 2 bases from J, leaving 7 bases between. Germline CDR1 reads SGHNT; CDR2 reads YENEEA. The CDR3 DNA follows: TGTGCCAGCAGCTTAGGGGACAACACAGATACGCAGTATTTT. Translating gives CASSLGDNTDTQYF.

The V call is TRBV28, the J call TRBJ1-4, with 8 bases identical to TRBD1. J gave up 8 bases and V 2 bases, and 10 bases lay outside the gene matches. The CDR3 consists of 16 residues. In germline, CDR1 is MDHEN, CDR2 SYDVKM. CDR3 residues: CASSLLPGGAREKLFF. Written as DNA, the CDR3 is TGTGCCAGCAGTTTACTTCCAGGGGGCGCACGGGAAAAACTGTTTTTT.

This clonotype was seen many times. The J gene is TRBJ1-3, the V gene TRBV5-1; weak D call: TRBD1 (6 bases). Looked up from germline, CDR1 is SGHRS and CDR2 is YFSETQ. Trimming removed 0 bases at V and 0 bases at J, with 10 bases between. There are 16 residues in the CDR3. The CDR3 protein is CASSLEGTISGNTIYF. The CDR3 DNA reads TGCGCCAGCAGCTTGGAGGGGACAATCTCTGGAAACACCATATATTTT.

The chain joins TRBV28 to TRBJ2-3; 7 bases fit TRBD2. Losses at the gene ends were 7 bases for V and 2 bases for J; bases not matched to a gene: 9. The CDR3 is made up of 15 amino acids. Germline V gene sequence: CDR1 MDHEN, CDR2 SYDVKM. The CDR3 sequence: CASTLHGGNTDTQYF. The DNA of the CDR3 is TGTGCCAGCACCCTTCACGGGGGGAACACAGATACGCAGTATTTT.